The rows below give T cell receptor beta chains drawn from one sample of a study of OX40 agonist ivuxolimab in advanced cancers. Clones were sequenced by immunoSEQ multiplex PCR, and TCRdb holds only the in-frame ones, with some missing. The table lists 77,000 or so clones, around nine tenths of them singletons. The sequencing here drew on CD4+ or CD8+ T cells sorted from blood, taken in a trial of the OX40 agonist ivuxolimab. Receptors were obtained from an adult with an advanced solid tumor such as melanoma, head and neck, liver or kidney cancer. Both conserved end residues are part of each CDR3. The D gene is left open where the match is weak. Clone size is shown for a subset of rows, as once, few, many or a class of expanded clone.

TGTGCCAGTAGGGACAGGGGGAACACTGAAGCTTTCTTT,CASRDRGNTEAFF,-,TRBV19,13,TRBD1,TRBJ1-1
TGCGCCAGCAGCTTCGGGTGGGGGGCCCACGAGCAGTACTTC,CASSFGWGAHEQYF,-,TRBV5-1,14,-,TRBJ2-7
TGTGCCAGCAGCTTAAGTACGAGGAGCACTGAAGCTTTCTTT,CASSLSTRSTEAFF,-,TRBV5-6,14,-,TRBJ1-1
TGTGCCAGCAGTTTGAAAGCGGAGTCCTACGAGCAGTACTTC,CASSLKAESYEQYF,-,TRBV27,14,-,TRBJ2-7
TGCGCCAGCAGCCAAACCCCGACAGGGCTGAACACTGAAGCTTTCTTT,CASSQTPTGLNTEAFF,-,TRBV5-1,16,TRBD1,TRBJ1-1
TGTGCCAGCTCTCAGACGAGGGGGGTAGATCAGCCCCAGCATTTT,CASSQTRGVDQPQHF,-,TRBV18,15,-,TRBJ1-5
TGTGCCAGTAGTAGACAGGGGACTAGCGGGGGACTAAATGAGCAGTTCTTC,CASSRQGTSGGLNEQFF,once,TRBV19,17,TRBD2,TRBJ2-1
TGTGCCAGCAGCTTAGACAGGTTACCCTCTAGCACAGATACGCAGTATTTT,CASSLDRLPSSTDTQYF,-,TRBV7-2,17,-,TRBJ2-3
TGTGCCAGCAGTTATATGCAGGGGGGTGGCTACACCTTC,CASSYMQGGGYTF,-,TRBV6-6,13,TRBD1,TRBJ1-2
TGTGCCAGCAGACTGACAGGGAGTACCTATGGCTACACCTTC,CASRLTGSTYGYTF,-,TRBV6-6,14,TRBD1,TRBJ1-2
TGTGCCAGCAGTCTAGGGACAGTAAGAAGCTATGGCTACACCTTC,CASSLGTVRSYGYTF,-,TRBV28,15,TRBD1,TRBJ1-2
TGTGCCAGCAGCCAAGATCGGGGGACAGGTTTGAAGTACTTC,CASSQDRGTGLKYF,-,TRBV4-2,14,TRBD1,TRBJ2-7
TGTGCCAGTAGTATAAATACAGGGGCAGCCGAGCAGTACTTC,CASSINTGAAEQYF,-,TRBV19,14,TRBD1,TRBJ2-7
TGCAGCGTCCAAACAGGGAGAGGCAATCAGCCCCAGCATTTT,CSVQTGRGNQPQHF,-,TRBV29-1,14,-,TRBJ1-5
TGTGCCAGCAGCTTAGGGGTGGGGGCCCCTGAAGCTTTCTTT,CASSLGVGAPEAFF,-,TRBV7-9,14,-,TRBJ1-1
TGTGCCAGCAGTTTCCAGGGACGGGGGAACACCGGGGAGCTGTTTTTT,CASSFQGRGNTGELFF,-,TRBV6-5,16,-,TRBJ2-2
TGTGCCAGCAGCTTTCGGCGCACAGATACGCAGTATTTT,CASSFRRTDTQYF,-,TRBV13,13,-,TRBJ2-3
TGTGCCAGCTCACACTCGGGTTTGAGAACTGAAGCTTTCTTT,CASSHSGLRTEAFF,-,TRBV18,14,-,TRBJ1-1
TGTGCCAGCAGCTTATCCTTCTCTGGGGCCAACGTCCTGACTTTC,CASSLSFSGANVLTF,-,TRBV7-6,15,-,TRBJ2-6
TGTGCCAGCAGTGAAGTCCCCAGGGCCGGGGAGCTGTTTTTT,CASSEVPRAGELFF,-,TRBV2,14,-,TRBJ2-2
TGTGCCAGCAGCACCCCAAGGGGGGGGCTTAGCAATCAGCCCCAGCATTTT,CASSTPRGGLSNQPQHF,-,TRBV7-2,17,-,TRBJ1-5
TGTGCCAGCAGCGTAGATTTCTTTAACACTGAAGCTTTCTTT,CASSVDFFNTEAFF,-,TRBV9,14,-,TRBJ1-1
TGTGCCAGCAGTTACGACATACTATCTGAAGCTTTCTTT,CASSYDILSEAFF,once,TRBV6-5,13,-,TRBJ1-1
TGCAGCGTTCAGGGCAGGGGGCAAACTGAAGCTTTCTTT,CSVQGRGQTEAFF,-,TRBV29-1,13,TRBD1,TRBJ1-1
TGTGCCAGCAGCCTCGAGGCAGGGGGCTATGGCTACACCTTC,CASSLEAGGYGYTF,-,TRBV28,14,TRBD1,TRBJ1-2
TGTGCCAGCAGCTTAAGCCCTCCGTACCCCTATGGCTACACCTTC,CASSLSPPYPYGYTF,once,TRBV11-2,15,-,TRBJ1-2
TGTGCCAGCAGCCTCATGGAGGATACGCAGTATTTT,CASSLMEDTQYF,-,TRBV11-2,12,-,TRBJ2-3
TGCGCCAGCAGCCAAGATAGACAGGAGTTTAACTATGGCTACACCTTC,CASSQDRQEFNYGYTF,-,TRBV4-3,16,-,TRBJ1-2
TGTGCCAGCAGCTCGACAGGGGGCAATCAGCCCCAGCATTTT,CASSSTGGNQPQHF,-,TRBV9,14,TRBD1,TRBJ1-5
TGTGCCAGCAGTCCACAGTCAGGGAATCAGCCCCAGCATTTT,CASSPQSGNQPQHF,-,TRBV6-5,14,-,TRBJ1-5